This T cell receptor beta chain was retrieved from a study of shared clonotypes between healthy human individuals (dated by TCRdb to the early 2020s). Describing the broader study: Two women and three men aged 18 to 49 years were included in the cohort. For each donor, three plates each were used for CD4 naive and CD4 memory, two plates were used for CD8 naive, and one plate was used for CD8 memory. The study deeply sequenced blood TCR repertoires of five healthy adults to estimate repertoire size and the extent of clonotype sharing between individuals. Libraries were prepared and TCR repertoires were sequenced by different laboratories using diverse techniques, in order to increase sequencing depth and limit assay-specific biases. Leukapheresis yielded between about 0.94 and 9.5 billion PBMCs per donor. Broad study findings and their caveats: Larger estimated clonotype richness was generally found for naive subsets than for memory subsets. Incomplete sequencing was indicated by rarefaction of sorted-subset datasets, despite the large sequencing depth. Sampling was limited to blood, and TCR repertoires in tissue likely differ from TCR repertoires in blood. Based on pairwise subsampling, the degree of clonotype sharing among donors was expected to be affected by sequencing depth. Sharing across a few donors was observed for approximately 5% of naive CD4, around 3.5% of naive CD8, 2% to 2.5% of memory CD4, and less than 0.45% of memory CD8 clonotypes. Compared with non-shared clonotypes, the clonotypes found in all four sorted-subset donors had higher generation probabilities. The small number of donors limited the genetic and exposure-history diversity represented.

Comment on this clone: No cognate antigen has been identified for it. Base-call qualities are not available, and no considerably larger clone is one nucleotide away. Distinct nucleotide sequences in the sample also encode this CDR3.

Using the deep immunoSEQ assay, TCR CDR3 regions were amplified from genomic DNA by multiplex PCR. Genomic DNA extracted from each cell subset was distributed evenly over all wells of several immunoSEQ 96-well plates, and each plate served as one replicate. For sorted subsets, each replicate PCR was loaded with 200 ng genomic DNA, equivalent to approximately 27,000 T cell genomes. The purified libraries were quantified using a Qubit 3.0 fluorometer, sized with a Bioanalyzer 2100, and then quantified again using the KAPA Library Quantification kit. Every immunoSEQ 96-well plate was sequenced on a separate single-read 150-cycle Illumina NextSeq 550 flow cell. Turning to the authors' computational methods: Because only junctional sequences without quality scores were contained in the immunoSEQ output, filtering matching that applied to full-length reads could not be performed. To assign V/J genes and CDR3, sequences were annotated using PyIR, a Python wrapper for IgBLAST v1.9, with IMGT germline references. Reads with weak V/J assignments (E-value above 1e-6), missing CDR3, stop codons, out-of-frame junctions, or ambiguous translated residues were removed. V3J clonotypes were defined by identical inferred V gene, J gene, and CDR3 amino acid sequence. The percentage overlap between two repertoires was calculated by dividing the number of shared unique clonotypes by the size of the smaller repertoire. Richness of each repertoire was evaluated using RTK rarefaction, the Chao1 estimator, and Recon v2.1 estimates of unobserved clonotypes. Generation probabilities were computed with OLGA for all TCRbeta clonotypes obtained by the gDNA method from several donors. Here the immuneACCESS table is served through TCRdb, limited to in-frame sequences with V and J called. Missing clones are a known gap in these copies; in checked studies unresolved V genes cover under half, and the rest lacks a known reason. That table supplies the V and J calls and clone size; D and trimming were determined from the DNA. This sample lists 2 million to 2.5 million clones; 80% to 95% were detected once. The top ten clones comprise about 0.39% of the sample.

Healthy HIV-negative adults with no recently reported acute infections or vaccinations were included as donors. Only Caucasian adults living in Nashville, Tennessee, USA were represented among the donors. CD4+ T cells were enriched by magnetic negative selection; naive cells were then positively selected on CD45RA, and the negative fraction formed the memory subset. Blood was collected by leukapheresis, and PBMCs were isolated by Ficoll-Histopaque density gradient centrifugation and then cryopreserved in liquid nitrogen vapor phase. Analytical flow cytometry was used to check the purity and quantity of each magnetically sorted T cell population. From each sorted fraction, genomic DNA was isolated and quantified by UV absorbance on a Nanodrop 2000c. V is pared back by 1 base and J by 5 bases, with 8 bases lying between the germline termini. CDR1 and CDR2, per the germline V gene, are SNHLY and FYNNEI. Inclusive of the bounding cysteine and phenylalanine, the CDR3 is 13 residues long. Here the CDR3 DNA is all that survives: 39 bases in frame from base 1.

Sequencing used naive CD4+ T cells from PBMCs. In the paper's terms, the cell subset or site label means: CD45RA+ positively selected. The sequence was obtained from a man younger than 35 in good health. Some clones in this sample may be carry-over from other donors' samples. The receptor chain draws on TRBV2 and TRBJ1-1; the D gene is not confidently resolved. The nucleotide sequence is given as TGTGCCAGCAGTGAAGACCGTGGGACTGAAGCTTTCTTT. The encoded protein is CASSEDRGTEAFF.